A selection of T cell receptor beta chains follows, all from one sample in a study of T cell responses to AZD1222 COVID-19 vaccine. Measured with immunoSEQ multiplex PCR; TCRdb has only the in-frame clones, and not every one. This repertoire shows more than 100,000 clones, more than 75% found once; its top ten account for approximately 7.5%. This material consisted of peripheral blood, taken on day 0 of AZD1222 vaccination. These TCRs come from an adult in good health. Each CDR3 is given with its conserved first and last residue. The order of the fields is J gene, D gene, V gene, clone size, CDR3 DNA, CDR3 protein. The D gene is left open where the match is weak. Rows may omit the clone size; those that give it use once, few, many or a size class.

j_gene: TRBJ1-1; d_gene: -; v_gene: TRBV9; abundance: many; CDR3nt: TGTGCCAGCCAAGGGGAAAACACTGAAGCTTTCTTT; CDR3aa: CASQGENTEAFF
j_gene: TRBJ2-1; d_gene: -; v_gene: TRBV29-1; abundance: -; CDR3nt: TGCAGCGTTGGGCAGGACAACTACAATGAGCAGTTCTTC; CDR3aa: CSVGQDNYNEQFF
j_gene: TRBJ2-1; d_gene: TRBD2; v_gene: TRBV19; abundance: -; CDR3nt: TGTGCCAGTAGACGCGGGGGACCTCAATACAATGAGCAGTTCTTC; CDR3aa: CASRRGGPQYNEQFF
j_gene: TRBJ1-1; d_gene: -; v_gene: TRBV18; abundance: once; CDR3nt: TGTGCCAGCTCCCCACTGGCGTCGGGGGGGGGAAAAGGTGAAGCTTTCTTT; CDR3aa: CASSPLASGGGKGEAFF
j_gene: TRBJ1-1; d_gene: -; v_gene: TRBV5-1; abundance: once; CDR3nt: TGCGCCAGCAGCTTGGGAGTGAACACTGAAGCTTTCTTT; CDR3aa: CASSLGVNTEAFF
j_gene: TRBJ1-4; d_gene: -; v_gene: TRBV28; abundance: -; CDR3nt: TGTGCCAGCAGTCCCGGGCCGACCAAGGAAAAACTGTTTTTT; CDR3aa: CASSPGPTKEKLFF
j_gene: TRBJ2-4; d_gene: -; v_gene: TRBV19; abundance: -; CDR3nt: TGTGCCAGTAACCAGGTTTTCGGTTCCGCCAAAAACATTCAGTACTTC; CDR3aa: CASNQVFGSAKNIQYF
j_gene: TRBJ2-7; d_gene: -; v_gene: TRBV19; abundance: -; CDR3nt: TGTGCCACTTCTGACGGCTTCAGGGAGCAGTACTTC; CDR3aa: CATSDGFREQYF
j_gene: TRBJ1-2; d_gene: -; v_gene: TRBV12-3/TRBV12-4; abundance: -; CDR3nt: TGTGCCAGCAGTCACAGGGAAAACTATGGCTACACCTTC; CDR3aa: CASSHRENYGYTF
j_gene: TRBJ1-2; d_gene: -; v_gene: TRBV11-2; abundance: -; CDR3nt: TGTGCCAGCAGCTTAGCCGGGGCAACGTCTGACTATGGCTACACCTTC; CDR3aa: CASSLAGATSDYGYTF
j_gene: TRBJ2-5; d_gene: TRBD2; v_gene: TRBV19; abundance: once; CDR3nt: TGTGCCAGTAGTTTCCTAGCGGGGGGAGAAGAGACCCAGTACTTC; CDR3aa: CASSFLAGGEETQYF
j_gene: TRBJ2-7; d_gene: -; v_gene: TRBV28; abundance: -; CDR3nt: TGTGCCAGCGAGAGACCACTCTCCTACGAGCAGTACTTC; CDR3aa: CASERPLSYEQYF
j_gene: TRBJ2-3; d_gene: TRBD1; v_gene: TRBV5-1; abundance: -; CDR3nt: TGCGCCAGCAGCTCGGGACAGGGGAGAGCAGATACGCAGTATTTT; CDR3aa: CASSSGQGRADTQYF
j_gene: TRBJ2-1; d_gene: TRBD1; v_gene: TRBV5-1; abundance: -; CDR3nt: TGCGCCAGCAGCTCAAAAATACCGGGACAGTCTTACAATGAGCAGTTCTTC; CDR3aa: CASSSKIPGQSYNEQFF
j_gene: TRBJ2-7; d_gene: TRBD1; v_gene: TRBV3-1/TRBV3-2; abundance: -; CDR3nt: TGTGCCAGCAGCCAAGATTTAAGGACAGGGAGGTCCGAGCAGTACTTC; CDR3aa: CASSQDLRTGRSEQYF
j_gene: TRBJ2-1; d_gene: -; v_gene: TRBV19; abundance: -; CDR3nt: TGTGCCAGTAGCGGGGGGCTAACCCGGTTGTTGAATGAGCAGTTCTTC; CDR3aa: CASSGGLTRLLNEQFF
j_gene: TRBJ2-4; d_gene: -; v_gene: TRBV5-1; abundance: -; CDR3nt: TGCGCCAGCAGCGATAGCCCAGAGAAAAACATTCAGTACTTC; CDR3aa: CASSDSPEKNIQYF
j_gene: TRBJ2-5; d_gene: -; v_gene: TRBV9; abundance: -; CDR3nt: TGTGCCAGCAGCGTAGGGTCGGGGTCTCGGGAGACCCAGTACTTC; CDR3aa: CASSVGSGSRETQYF
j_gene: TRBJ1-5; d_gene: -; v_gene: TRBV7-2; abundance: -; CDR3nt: TGTGCCAGCAGCCCCCAAATTTATCAGCCCCAGCATTTT; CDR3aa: CASSPQIYQPQHF
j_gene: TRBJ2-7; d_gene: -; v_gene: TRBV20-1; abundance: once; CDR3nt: TGCAGTGCTAGTATAGTCTCCGGGACCTTTTCCTACGAGCAGTACTTC; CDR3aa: CSASIVSGTFSYEQYF
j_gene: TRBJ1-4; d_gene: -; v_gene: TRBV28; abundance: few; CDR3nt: TGTGCCAGCAGCTCCCCCGTTGTGGTCGATGAAAAACTGTTTTTT; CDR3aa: CASSSPVVVDEKLFF
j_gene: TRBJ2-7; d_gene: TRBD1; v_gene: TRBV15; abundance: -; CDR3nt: TGTGCCACCAGCAGGGACAGGTCCCGATCCTACGAGCAGTACTTC; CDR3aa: CATSRDRSRSYEQYF
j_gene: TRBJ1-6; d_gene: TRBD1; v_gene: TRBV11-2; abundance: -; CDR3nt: TGTGCCAGCAGCTTCTTTGCAGGGGGCCCGGGTTCACCCCTCCACTTT; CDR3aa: CASSFFAGGPGSPLHF
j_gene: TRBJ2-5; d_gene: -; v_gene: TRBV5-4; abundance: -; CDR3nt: TGTGCCAGCAGCTTGGAGAACCGGAGGGAGACCCAGTACTTC; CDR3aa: CASSLENRRETQYF
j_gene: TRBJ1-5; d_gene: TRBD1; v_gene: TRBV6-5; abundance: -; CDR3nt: TGTGCCAGGGGGACAGGGGGCCAGCCCCAGCATTTT; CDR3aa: CARGTGGQPQHF
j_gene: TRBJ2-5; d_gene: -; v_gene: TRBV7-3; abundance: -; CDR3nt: TGTGCCAGCAGCCTGGGAGGGGGAGCCGAAGAGACCCAGTACTTC; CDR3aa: CASSLGGGAEETQYF
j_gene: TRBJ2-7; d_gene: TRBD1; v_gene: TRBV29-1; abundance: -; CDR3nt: TGCAGCGTCGCCAGAACCGGGACAGCGGCCTACGAGCAGTACTTC; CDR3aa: CSVARTGTAAYEQYF
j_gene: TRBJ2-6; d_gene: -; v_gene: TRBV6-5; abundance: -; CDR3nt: TGTGCCTTGCCCGCGGCCTACGGGGCCAACGTCCTGACTTTC; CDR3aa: CALPAAYGANVLTF
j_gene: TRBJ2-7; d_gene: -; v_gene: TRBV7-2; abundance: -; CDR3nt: TGTGCCAGCAGCTTAGGGGGGGCGGGCTACGAGCAGTACTTC; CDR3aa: CASSLGGAGYEQYF
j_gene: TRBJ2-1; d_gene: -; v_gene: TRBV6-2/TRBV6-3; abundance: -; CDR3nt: TGTGCCAGCAGTGGACGGTGGGAACTGAATGAGCAGTTCTTC; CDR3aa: CASSGRWELNEQFF
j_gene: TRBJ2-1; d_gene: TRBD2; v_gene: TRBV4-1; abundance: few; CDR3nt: TGCGCCAGCAGCCAAGACGCCGGGACTAGCGGGGGAGTCGATGAGCAGTTCTTC; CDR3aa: CASSQDAGTSGGVDEQFF
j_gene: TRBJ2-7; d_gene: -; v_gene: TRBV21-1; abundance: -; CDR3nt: TGTGCCAGCAGCAAAGAAAGGGATGGGTCCTACGAGCAGTACTTC; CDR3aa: CASSKERDGSYEQYF
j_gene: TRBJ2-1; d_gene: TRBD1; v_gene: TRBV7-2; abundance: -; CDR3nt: TGTGCCAGCAGCCAGGACAGGGGTGGCTACAATGAGCAGTTCTTC; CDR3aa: CASSQDRGGYNEQFF
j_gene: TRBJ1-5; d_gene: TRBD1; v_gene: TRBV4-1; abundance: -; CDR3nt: TGCGCCAGCAGCCTGTCCCTTTCTACAGGGGGCAATCAGCCCCAGCATTTT; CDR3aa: CASSLSLSTGGNQPQHF
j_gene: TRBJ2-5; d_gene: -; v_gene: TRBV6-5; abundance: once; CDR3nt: TGTGCCAGCACCCGGACTAACCCAAGCAGAGAGACCCAGTACTTC; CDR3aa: CASTRTNPSRETQYF
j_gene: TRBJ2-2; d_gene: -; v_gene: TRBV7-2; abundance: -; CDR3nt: TGTGCCAGCAGCACACAGGGTACAGGGAACACCGGGGAGCTGTTTTTT; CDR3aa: CASSTQGTGNTGELFF
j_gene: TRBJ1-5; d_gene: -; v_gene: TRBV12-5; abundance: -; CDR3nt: TGTGCTAGTGGTTTGGTACAAGGAGGTCAGGTGAAGCCCCAGCATTTT; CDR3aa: CASGLVQGGQVKPQHF
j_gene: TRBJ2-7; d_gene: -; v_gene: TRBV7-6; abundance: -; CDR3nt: TGTGCCAGCAGCACGAACGGACGCCTCGGCTACGAGCAGTACTTC; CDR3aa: CASSTNGRLGYEQYF
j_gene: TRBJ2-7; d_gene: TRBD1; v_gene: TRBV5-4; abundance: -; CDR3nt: TGTGCCAGCAGCTTGGTGGGACAGGGATACGAGCAGTACTTC; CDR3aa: CASSLVGQGYEQYF
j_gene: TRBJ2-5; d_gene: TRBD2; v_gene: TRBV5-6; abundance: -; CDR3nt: TGTGCCAGCAGCTTCTTAGCGGGAGGGGGGGAGACCCAGTACTTC; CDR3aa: CASSFLAGGGETQYF
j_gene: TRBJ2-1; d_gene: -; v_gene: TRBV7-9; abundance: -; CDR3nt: TGTGCCAGCAGCTTAGGGGCTAGGGATGAGCAGTTCTTC; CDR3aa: CASSLGARDEQFF
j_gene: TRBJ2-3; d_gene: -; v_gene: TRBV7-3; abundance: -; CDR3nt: TGTGCCAGCAGCACCTACAGGGGCACAGATACGCAGTATTTT; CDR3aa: CASSTYRGTDTQYF
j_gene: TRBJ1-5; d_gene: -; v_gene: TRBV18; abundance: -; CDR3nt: TGTGCCAGCTCACCGAAGTATAGCAATCAGCCCCAGCATTTT; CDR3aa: CASSPKYSNQPQHF
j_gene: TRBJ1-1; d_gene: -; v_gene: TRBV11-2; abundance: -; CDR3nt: TGTGCCAGCAGCTTAGTGGGGGCAGGCACTGAAGCTTTCTTT; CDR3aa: CASSLVGAGTEAFF
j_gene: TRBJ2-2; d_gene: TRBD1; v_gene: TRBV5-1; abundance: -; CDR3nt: TGCGCCAGCACGCGGACAGGGGACACCGGGGAGCTGTTTTTT; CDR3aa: CASTRTGDTGELFF